A single sample is the source of the 22 T cell receptor beta chains below, sequenced in a study of CD8 T cells in Susac syndrome. After extraction with the RNeasy kit, about 0.45 to 1 ug of the RNA was reverse transcribed using random hexamers. TCRdb passed the immunoSEQ multiplex PCR reads through MiXCR, listing each CDR3 protein once. The sample consists of roughly 140,000 distinct CDR3 sequences, over 95% of them appearing once. The material sequenced was CD8+ T cells from PBMCs. These receptors were taken from a human donor with multiple sclerosis.

The chain couples TRBV12-3 or TRBV12-4 to TRBJ1-2, with no clear D. The CDR3 has 14 amino acids. V was pared by 6 bases and J by 0 bases, with 11 bases between. The CDR3: CASRKSSANYGYTF. The CDR3 region has the DNA TGTGCCAGCAGGAAGAGTTCAGCTAACTATGGCTACACCTTC.

This rearrangement joins TRBV4-1 to TRBJ2-6; D is possibly TRBD1 (5 bases). CDR3 length equals 16 residues. Between the trimmed V and J ends, which lost 7 bases and 2 bases, there was a span of 15 bases. Germline values: CDR1 MGHRA, CDR2 YSYEKL. The CDR3 loop is CASKPSVGPGANVLTF. The CDR3 region has the DNA TGCGCCAGCAAACCCTCGGTGGGGCCTGGGGCCAACGTCCTGACTTTC.

V gene TRBV30 combines with J gene TRBJ2-1, with 13 bases identical to TRBD2. Germline V lookup: CDR1 GTSNPN, CDR2 SVGIG (reference sequence). Trimming removed 3 bases from V and 7 bases from J; junction bases left unmatched: 3. The CDR3 runs 14 residues. This CDR3 reads CAWSGTSGANEQFF. DNA of the CDR3: TGTGCCTGGAGCGGGACTAGCGGGGCTAATGAGCAGTTCTTC.

The count of this clonotype is one. This rearrangement joins TRBV20-1 to TRBJ2-7, with TRBD2 matching over 9 bases. The germline gives CDR1 DFQATT, CDR2 SNEGSKA (reference sequence). V was clipped by 1 base and J by 3 bases; unmatched bases: 1. This CDR3 comprises 13 residues. CDR3 in amino acids: CSARVAGDYEQYV. In DNA form, the CDR3 reads TGCAGTGCTAGAGTAGCGGGGGACTACGAGCAGTACGTC.

J is TRBJ2-4 and V is TRBV6-1; D gene uncertain. Germline lookup yields CDR1 MNHNS and CDR2 SASEGT. With 3 bases removed from V and 0 bases from J, the gap between germline ends came to 15 bases. There are 17 residues in the CDR3. The DNA of the CDR3 is TGTGCCAGCAGTGAGTCTCTACTTACGCTAGCCAAAAACATTCAGTACTTC. Its translation: CASSESLLTLAKNIQYF.

This chain joins TRBV29-1 and TRBJ1-2, with TRBD1 matching 10 bases. Germline assignment: CDR1 SQVTM and CDR2 ANQGSEA. Trimming cost V 0 bases and J 5 bases; bases outside gene matches: 3. This CDR3 region has 14 residues. CDR3 sequence: CSVEEDRGPYGYTF. The CDR3 DNA sequence: TGCAGCGTTGAAGAAGACAGGGGGCCGTATGGCTACACCTTC.

V usage is TRBV29-1 and J usage is TRBJ2-1; D not certain. There are 14 residues in the CDR3. V lost 3 bases and J 5 bases, leaving 14 bases between the germline ends. Germline-derived CDR1 and CDR2 are SQVTM and ANQGSEA. The CDR3 loop reads CSVEGFPVNNEQFF. CDR3 DNA sequence: TGCAGCGTTGAGGGGTTCCCGGTAAACAATGAGCAGTTCTTC.

V usage is TRBV9 and J usage is TRBJ2-7; D may be TRBD2 (5 bases). V lost 0 bases to trimming and J lost 2 bases, with 9 bases between them. This CDR3 region has 14 residues. The V gene's germline CDR1 is SGDLS and CDR2 YYNGEE. The CDR3 is CASSVEGATYEQYF. The CDR3 bases are TGTGCCAGCAGCGTAGAGGGAGCCACCTACGAGCAGTACTTC.

The chain combines TRBV6-6 with TRBJ2-7; a weak D match, TRBD1 (6 bases). CDR1 and CDR2 (germline): MNHNY, SVGAGI (reference sequence). V lost 4 bases and J lost 0, with 7 bases in between. CDR3 length equals 13 residues. The CDR3 is CASSWDNSYEQYF. The CDR3 DNA reads TGTGCCAGCAGTTGGGACAACTCCTACGAGCAGTACTTC.

The chain employs TRBV30 and TRBJ1-2, with a possible D match to TRBD1 (5 bases). CDR1 is GTSNPN, CDR2 SVGIG, per germline (reference sequence). The V end lost 3 bases, the J end lost 2 bases, and 7 bases lay between the germline ends. The CDR3 spans 12 residues. CDR3 DNA: TGTGCCTGGAGAAGACAGAACTATGGCTACACCTTC. This translates into CAWRRQNYGYTF.

The V gene is TRBV12-3 or TRBV12-4, the J gene TRBJ2-1; the D is unclear. This CDR3 spans 11 amino acids. Trimming cost V 8 bases and J 6 bases, with 8 bases left between them. This CDR3 reads CASVWGNEQFF. The CDR3 DNA is TGTGCCAGCGTTTGGGGCAATGAGCAGTTCTTC.

The CDR3 spells CAWSLTGNEQFF. Here the CDR3 DNA reads TGTGCCTGGAGCCTGACAGGCAATGAGCAGTTCTTC. The chain is built from TRBV30 and TRBJ2-1, with a tentative D call TRBD1 (6 bases). This CDR3 comprises 12 residues. The V end was cut by 3 bases, the J end by 6 bases, with 9 bases between. Per the germline V gene, CDR1 is GTSNPN and CDR2 is SVGIG (reference sequence).

This chain connects TRBV11-2 to TRBJ1-1; D is undetermined. V was trimmed by 4 bases and J by 1 base, leaving 10 bases between them. This CDR3 contains 14 residues. Germline V CDR1 and CDR2: SGHAT, FQNNGV. CDR3 region: CASSSQNKNTEAFF. The DNA of the CDR3 is TGTGCCAGCAGCTCCCAGAACAAGAACACTGAAGCTTTCTTT.

The J gene is TRBJ2-7, the V gene TRBV6-5, with D possibly being TRBD2 (5 bases). The CDR3 has 12 amino acids. The V end was cut by 2 bases, the J end by 3 bases, with 5 bases between. The germline gives CDR1 MNHEY, CDR2 SVGAGI. In DNA, the CDR3 is TGTGCCAGCAGTTACGAGGGCTACGAGCAGTACTTC. The encoded protein is CASSYEGYEQYF.

The chain recombines TRBV9 with TRBJ2-2; D ambiguous. The V and J ends lost 0 bases and 5 bases respectively, with 5 bases between them. Germline lookup yields CDR1 SGDLS and CDR2 YYNGEE. CDR3 length: 13 residues. CDR3 sequence: CASSVDYTGELFF. The CDR3 nucleotides are TGTGCCAGCAGCGTAGACTATACCGGGGAGCTGTTTTTT.

The V and J genes are TRBV29-1 and TRBJ1-2, with D possibly matching TRBD1 (5 bases). V was cut by 1 base and J by 0 bases, with 12 bases left in between. The length of the CDR3 is 15 residues. Germline V gene sequence: CDR1 SQVTM, CDR2 ANQGSEA. The CDR3 reads CSVEVGQEANYGYTF. The CDR3 DNA follows: TGCAGCGTTGAAGTGGGGCAGGAAGCTAACTATGGCTACACCTTC. Variable domain in full (rest from reference TRBV29-1 and TRBJ1-2): SAVISQKPSRDICQRGTSLTIQCQVDSQVTMMFWYRQQPGQSLTLIATANQGSEATYESGFVIDKFPISRPNLTFSTLTVSNMSPEDSSIYLCSVEVGQEANYGYTFGSGTRLTVV.

This clonotype was observed once. The chain carries TRBV29-1 and TRBJ1-1; D remains ambiguous. V was clipped by 4 bases and J by 5 bases, with 11 bases between them. The CDR3 covers 12 residues. Germline V gives CDR1 SQVTM, CDR2 ANQGSEA. The CDR3 sequence is CSVGPDGTEAFF. The CDR3 DNA is TGCAGCGTTGGCCCTGACGGGACTGAAGCTTTCTTT.

This clonotype was recorded once. CDR3 sequence: CASSGDKGSMNTEAFF. CDR3 bases: TGTGCCAGCAGCGGGGATAAGGGGAGCATGAACACTGAAGCTTTCTTT. This chain links TRBV9 with TRBJ1-1; D perhaps matches TRBD1 (5 bases). The CDR3 has 16 residues. Trimming cost V 3 bases and J 0 bases, with 15 bases left between them. Per germline, CDR1 SGDLS and CDR2 YYNGEE.

The chain carries TRBV12-3 or TRBV12-4 and TRBJ1-5; 8 bases align to TRBD1. The CDR3 is made up of 15 amino acids. The V and J ends lost 5 bases and 5 bases, in that order; junction bases with no gene match: 8. In DNA form, the CDR3 reads TGTGCCAGCAGTATGCGCAGGGGGCCCGATCAGCCCCAGCATTTT. It encodes CASSMRRGPDQPQHF.

The chain uses TRBV25-1 and TRBJ2-2; D is unclear. The V and J ends lost 6 bases and 6 bases respectively, with 8 bases between them. Germline loops: CDR1 MGHDK, CDR2 SYGVNS. This CDR3 spans 12 amino acids. The CDR3 DNA is TGTGCCAGCAGCTCATCATCCGGGGAGCTGTTTTTT. Its translation: CASSSSSGELFF.

The chain employs TRBV4-2 and TRBJ2-1, with D tentatively TRBD1 or TRBD2 (5 bases each). Germline assignment: CDR1 LGHNA and CDR2 YNFKEQ. The V end lost 1 base, the J end lost 8 bases, and 9 bases lay between the germline ends. This CDR3 region has 13 residues. The chain's CDR3 is CASSQGRGDEQFF. The DNA for the CDR3 is TGTGCCAGCAGCCAAGGTAGAGGGGATGAGCAGTTCTTC.

This sequence joins TRBV29-1 and TRBJ1-1; TRBD1 aligns across 9 bases. The germline CDR1 and CDR2 sequences are SQVTM and ANQGSEA. The CDR3 is 13 amino acids. Trimming removed 6 bases from V and 6 bases from J; junction bases left unmatched: 8. The DNA of the CDR3 is TGCAGCGTACGGACAGGGGTTTATTCTGAAGCTTTCTTT. Translation: CSVRTGVYSEAFF.